These 17 T cell receptor beta chains were all obtained from the same sample, sequenced in a study of shared clonotypes between healthy human individuals. Libraries were prepared by immunoSEQ multiplex PCR; TCRdb keeps only in-frame clonotypes and omits some of them. The sample has about 980,000 clones; less than 85% are singletons. The sample taken for sequencing was memory CD4+ T cells sorted from blood. Subset reported: CD45RA-negative fraction. The origin of the receptors is a young man in good health.

The chain combines TRBV2 with TRBJ2-5, with D tentatively TRBD1 or TRBD2 (5 bases each). Trimming removed 11 bases from V and 4 bases from J, with 26 bases in between. Germline V CDR1 and CDR2: SNHLY, FYNNEI. This CDR3 is 16 amino acids long. The CDR3 bases are TGTGCCTCGACCCTGCGATGGGGACCCCAAGGAGAGACCCAGTACTTC. It yields the protein CASTLRWGPQGETQYF. Filled out from reference TRBV2 and TRBJ2-5, the complete variable domain reads EPEVTQTPSHQVTQMGQEVILRCVPISNHLYFYWYRQILGQKVEFLVSFYNNEISEKSEIFDDQFSVERPDGSNFTLKIRSTKLEDSAMYFCASTLRWGPQGETQYFGPGTRLLVL.

J is TRBJ2-7 and V is TRBV7-2; 8 bases match TRBD1. The V gene's germline CDR1 is SGHTA and CDR2 FQGNSA. The CDR3 runs to 15 residues. V trimming: 4 bases; J trimming: 6 bases; junction bases outside the gene matches: 11. CDR3 DNA: TGTGCCAGCAGCTCACTCGGACAGGGAGATCCCGAGCAGTACTTC. Protein sequence: CASSSLGQGDPEQYF.

This clone was detected once. The V call is TRBV5-4, the J call TRBJ2-7, with TRBD1 matching 10 bases. The CDR3 loop spans 15 amino acids. CDR1 is SGHNT, CDR2 YYREEE, per germline (reference sequence). V lost 5 bases, J lost 2 bases, and 7 bases stayed unmatched. This chain's CDR3 is CASSEPTGGTYEQYF. CDR3 sequence (DNA): TGTGCCAGCAGTGAACCGACAGGGGGCACCTACGAGCAGTACTTC. The full variable domain, in which reference TRBV5-4 and TRBJ2-7 provide the parts outside the CDR3, is ETGVTQSPTHLIKTRGQQVTLRCSSQSGHNTVSWYQQALGQGPQFIFQYYREEENGRGNFPPRFSGLQFPNYSSELNVNALELDDSALYLCASSEPTGGTYEQYFGPGTRLTVT.

A single count supports this clone. The rearrangement joins TRBV15 to TRBJ2-5; 7 nucleotides line up with TRBD2. The germline V gene encodes CDR1 LNHNV and CDR2 YYDKDF (reference sequence). The CDR3 consists of 16 residues. V trimming: 1 base; J trimming: 1 base; junction bases outside the gene matches: 6. The DNA for the CDR3 is TGTGCCACCAGCAGAGCCTCTCCTAGCGGCCAAGAGACCCAGTACTTC. It is translated as CATSRASPSGQETQYF. Together with reference TRBV15 and TRBJ2-5, the CDR3 gives the full variable domain: DAMVIQNPRYQVTQFGKPVTLSCSQTLNHNVMYWYQQKSSQAPKLLFHYYDKDFNNEADTPDNFQSRRPNTSFCFLDIRSPGLGDTAMYLCATSRASPSGQETQYFGPGTRLLVL.

This clone was recorded only once. This chain joins TRBV6-1 and TRBJ2-5; 9 bases line up with TRBD2. Germline assignment: CDR1 MNHNS and CDR2 SASEGT. CDR3 length: 15 residues. Trimming at V came to 1 base and at J to 5 bases, leaving 5 bases not matched to a gene. The CDR3, as DNA: TGTGCCAGCAGTGAAGGTAGCGGGGGCTGGGAGACCCAGTACTTC. Its translation is CASSEGSGGWETQYF.

V and J are TRBV19 and TRBJ2-1; TRBD1 aligns across 8 bases. V dropped 5 bases and J dropped 4; count of bases not matched to a gene: 13. This CDR3 spans 17 amino acids. Germline V gene data show CDR1 as LNHDA and CDR2 as SQIVND (reference sequence). The chain's CDR3 is CASSPRERQGAYNEQFF. The DNA for the CDR3 is TGTGCCAGTAGTCCCAGGGAGAGGCAGGGGGCGTACAATGAGCAGTTCTTC.

This chain uses TRBV2 with TRBJ2-4; 9 nucleotides match TRBD1. J lost 0 bases, V lost 6 bases, and 3 bases had no gene match. Germline-derived CDR1 and CDR2 are SNHLY and FYNNEI. The CDR3 is 15 amino acids. The CDR3 DNA follows: TGTGCCAGCAGCGGACAGGGGATAGCCAAAAACATTCAGTACTTC. Protein sequence: CASSGQGIAKNIQYF. The full variable domain, completed using reference TRBV2 and TRBJ2-4, is EPEVTQTPSHQVTQMGQEVILRCVPISNHLYFYWYRQILGQKVEFLVSFYNNEISEKSEIFDDQFSVERPDGSNFTLKIRSTKLEDSAMYFCASSGQGIAKNIQYFGAGTRLSVL.

V gene TRBV18 combines with J gene TRBJ2-3; TRBD2 matches at 10 bases. This CDR3 spans 19 amino acids. Germline values: CDR1 KGHSH, CDR2 LQKENI. Losses at the gene ends were 1 base for V and 8 bases for J; bases not matched to a gene: 18. CDR3 sequence (DNA): TGTGCCAGCTCACCACTTCCTAGCCGTTTCGCTAGCGGGAGAGGTACGCAGTATTTT. Translation: CASSPLPSRFASGRGTQYF.

Turning to this clone: Other DNA sequences within the sample encode an identical CDR3. This sequence joins TRBV7-2 and TRBJ2-3; 9 bases align to TRBD2. The CDR3 spans 15 residues. Germline V lookup: CDR1 SGHTA, CDR2 FQGNSA. The V gene end was trimmed by 4 bases and the J gene end by 3 bases; junction bases not matched to a gene: 5. The CDR3 region is CASSSYLAGTDTQYF. In DNA, the CDR3 is TGTGCCAGCAGCTCCTATCTAGCGGGAACAGATACGCAGTATTTT. The variable domain in full, with the rest retrieved from reference TRBV7-2 and TRBJ2-3, is GAGVSQSPSNKVTEKGKDVELRCDPISGHTALYWYRQSLGQGLEFLIYFQGNSAPDKSGLPSDRFSAERTGGSVSTLTIQRTQQEDSAVYLCASSSYLAGTDTQYFGPGTRLTVL.

The genes are TRBV28 and TRBJ1-4; 7 nucleotides align to TRBD1. With 9 bases clipped from V and 10 bases from J, the junction kept 14 bases outside the gene matches. This CDR3 has 14 amino acids. The V gene's germline CDR1 is MDHEN and CDR2 SYDVKM. The CDR3 here is CASRGATGKRKLFF. CDR3 DNA: TGTGCCAGTCGGGGTGCGACAGGGAAAAGAAAACTGTTTTTT. The full variable domain, rest sourced from reference TRBV28 and TRBJ1-4, is DVKVTQSSRYLVKRTGEKVFLECVQDMDHENMFWYRQDPGLGLRLIYFSYDVKMKEKGDIPEGYSVSREKKERFSLILESASTNQTSMYLCASRGATGKRKLFFGSGTQLSVL.

This chain links TRBV27 with TRBJ2-7; 7 nucleotides match TRBD1. The CDR3 spans 16 residues. With V trimmed by 5 bases and J by 0 bases, 10 bases remained unmatched. Germline V gene sequence: CDR1 MNHEY, CDR2 SMNVEV (reference sequence). CDR3 in DNA: TGTGCCAGCAGTAAGCAACAGGGGCGTTCCTCCTACGAGCAGTACTTC. Its protein product is CASSKQQGRSSYEQYF.

The V call is TRBV10-2, the J call TRBJ1-5; D might be TRBD1 (5 bases). Germline V gene data show CDR1 as WSHSY and CDR2 as SAAADI. V shed 0 bases and J shed 5 bases, with 11 bases lying between them. CDR3 length: 15 amino acids. The CDR3 loop reads CASSESFVGHQPQHF. For the CDR3, the DNA is TGCGCCAGCAGTGAGTCGTTTGTGGGGCATCAGCCCCAGCATTTT.

This chain connects TRBV30 to TRBJ1-1; 8 nucleotides line up with TRBD1. The CDR3 is 14 residues long. The junction had 10 bases not matched to a gene; V was cut back by 4 bases and J by 6 bases. Germline V gene lookup returns CDR1 GTSNPN and CDR2 SVGIG (reference sequence). The CDR3 loop reads CAWNRDRRIPEAFF. The CDR3 nucleotides are TGTGCCTGGAACCGGGACAGGCGAATACCTGAAGCTTTCTTT.

The chain links TRBV28 to TRBJ2-7, with D possibly matching TRBD1 (6 bases). CDR3 size: 14 residues. V lost 2 bases and J 3 bases, leaving 11 bases between the germline ends. Germline assignment: CDR1 MDHEN and CDR2 SYDVKM. The chain's CDR3 is CASSLTHRVYEQYF. Written as DNA, the CDR3 is TGTGCCAGCAGTTTAACACACAGGGTCTACGAGCAGTACTTC. The full variable domain, with the rest looked up from reference TRBV28 and TRBJ2-7, is DVKVTQSSRYLVKRTGEKVFLECVQDMDHENMFWYRQDPGLGLRLIYFSYDVKMKEKGDIPEGYSVSREKKERFSLILESASTNQTSMYLCASSLTHRVYEQYFGPGTRLTVT.

V is TRBV7-8 and J is TRBJ2-2; D gene ambiguous. The V and J ends lost 0 bases and 1 base respectively, with 6 bases between them. The CDR3 is 15 amino acids. Germline V gives CDR1 SGHVS, CDR2 FQNEAQ. The CDR3 DNA is TGTGCCAGCAGCTTAGCCAGACAGAACACCGGGGAGCTGTTTTTT. Translating gives CASSLARQNTGELFF.

The chain combines TRBV11-2 with TRBJ1-1; weak D call: TRBD1 (6 bases). This CDR3 is built from 12 residues. V was pared by 6 bases and J by 11 bases, with 16 bases between. Germline CDR1 and CDR2: SGHAT and FQNNGV. The CDR3 sequence is CASSRTDKKAFF. The CDR3 DNA sequence: TGTGCCAGCAGTCGGACAGATAAAAAGGCTTTCTTT. Looking up the rest from reference TRBV11-2 and TRBJ1-1 gives the full variable domain: EAGVAQSPRYKIIEKRQSVAFWCNPISGHATLYWYQQILGQGPKLLIQFQNNGVVDDSQLPKDRFSAERLKGVDSTLKIQPAKLEDSAVYLCASSRTDKKAFFGQGTRLTVV.

The chain combines TRBV28 with TRBJ1-2, with unresolved D. The CDR3 totals 13 residues. Trimming stripped 5 bases from V and 3 bases from J, with 10 bases between. Germline V gene sequence: CDR1 MDHEN, CDR2 SYDVKM. CDR3 amino acids: CASSRGKDYGYTF. The CDR3 nucleotides read TGTGCCAGCAGTCGCGGGAAGGACTATGGCTACACCTTC.